This T cell receptor beta chain was sequenced for a study of OX40 agonist ivuxolimab in advanced cancers. Assay: immunoSEQ multiplex PCR; the TCRdb copy retains only in-frame clones and omits some. The sample shows 83,000 or so clones, around 80% of them seen only once. This clone was picked up one time. This sequence originates from an adult with an advanced solid tumor such as melanoma, head and neck, liver or kidney cancer. The starting material was CD4+ or CD8+ T cells sorted from blood, obtained in a trial of the OX40 agonist ivuxolimab.

The CDR3 DNA reads as TGTGCCAGCAGCTTGCAGGGTGGCGGGGAGCTGTTTTTT. The encoded protein is CASSLQGGGELFF. This chain links TRBV7-3 with TRBJ2-2, with a possible D match to TRBD1 (5 bases). Germline loops: CDR1 SGHTA, CDR2 FQGTGA. The V and J ends lost 3 bases and 7 bases respectively, with 9 bases between them. The CDR3 is 13 amino acids.